These 32 T cell receptor beta chains came from one sample sequenced in a study of monozygotic twins with inflammatory bowel disease. TCRdb re-called the 5' RACE reads; every CDR3 protein appears as one record, without DNA. The sample's table shows approximately 330,000 distinct CDR3 sequences. The sequencing sample was made of blood. All receptors come from a human donor with ulcerative colitis or Crohn's disease, or a healthy co-twin of an affected twin (not recorded which).

This CDR3 is CASSLGGNFYEQYF. The V gene is TRBV5-5, the J gene TRBJ2-7; TCRdb names TRBD2, which stays unverified in the absence of DNA. The CDR3 has 14 residues. Germline V gives CDR1 SGHKS, CDR2 YYEKEE (reference sequence).

The chain carries TRBV10-3 and TRBJ2-2; there is no DNA to check the TCRdb D call of TRBD2. The CDR3 runs to 17 residues. Germline V lookup: CDR1 ENHRY, CDR2 SYGVKD. The CDR3: CAISETSGVDGTGELFF.

The chain uses TRBV15 and TRBJ2-2; TCRdb names TRBD2, which stays unverified in the absence of DNA. CDR1 LNHNV and CDR2 YYDKDF come from the germline V gene (reference sequence). The CDR3 has 15 amino acids. CDR3 region: CATSSTGRDTGELFF.

The chain joins TRBV20-1 to TRBJ2-7; TCRdb returns TRBD2, unconfirmable since there is no DNA. The CDR3 has 14 amino acids. CDR1 and CDR2 from the germline V gene are DFQATT and SNEGSKA (reference sequence). CDR3 loop: CSALSGGDAYEQYF.

This rearrangement joins TRBV7-9 to TRBJ2-5; TCRdb lists TRBD1, though no DNA is available to test this call. Germline loops: CDR1 SEHNR, CDR2 FQNEAQ (reference sequence). The CDR3 consists of 15 residues. This CDR3 is CASSLARGEQETQYF.

The chain joins TRBV28 to TRBJ2-7. Germline V gene sequence: CDR1 MDHEN, CDR2 SYDVKM. The CDR3 has 13 residues. CDR3 sequence reads: CASSSGTYYEQYF.

The chain is built from TRBV7-3 and TRBJ2-3; the D call from TCRdb, TRBD2, cannot be confirmed without DNA. Germline V gives CDR1 SGHTA, CDR2 FQGTGA. CDR3 length: 15 residues. CDR3 protein: CASSRLAGGVDTQYF.

The chain joins TRBV12-3 or TRBV12-4 to TRBJ1-6; with no DNA, the TCRdb D assignment of TRBD1 cannot be verified. The CDR3 is 14 residues long. CDR3 protein: CASSPRQGGSPLHF.

This chain links TRBV29-1 with TRBJ2-2; TCRdb indicates TRBD2, and absent DNA this call remains unverified. The CDR3 length is 13 residues. Looked up from germline, CDR1 is SQVTM and CDR2 is ANQGSEA. This CDR3 is CSAERPSGGELFF.

The chain couples TRBV7-3 to TRBJ2-6. The CDR3 contains 15 residues. Looked up from germline, CDR1 is SGHTA and CDR2 is FQGTGA. CDR3 region: CASSQLISGANVLTF.

The chain has TRBV5-1 and TRBJ1-5; TCRdb outputs TRBD1, but without DNA this stays unchecked. CDR1 and CDR2 from the germline V gene are SGHRS and YFSETQ. This CDR3 is built from 15 residues. The CDR3 here is CASSMGTGSNQPQHF.

The chain employs TRBV3-1 and TRBJ1-2. The CDR3 is 13 residues long. Germline-derived CDR1 and CDR2 are LGHDT and YNNKEL (reference sequence). CDR3 amino acids: CASSPGPPGGYTF.

The rearrangement links TRBV30 to TRBJ2-6; TCRdb proposes TRBD1, but this gene call is untestable without DNA. The CDR3 covers 15 residues. CDR1 and CDR2 from the germline V gene are GTSNPN and SVGIG (reference sequence). The CDR3: CAWMEAGTGANVLTF.

The chain uses TRBV7-2 and TRBJ1-2; TCRdb proposes TRBD1, but this gene call is untestable without DNA. The germline CDR1 and CDR2 sequences are SGHTA and FQGNSA. The CDR3 covers 14 residues. The CDR3 reads CASSFTGQGGGYTF. Together with reference TRBV7-2 and TRBJ1-2, the CDR3 gives the full variable domain: GAGVSQSPSNKVTEKGKDVELRCDPISGHTALYWYRQSLGQGLEFLIYFQGNSAPDKSGLPSDRFSAERTGGSVSTLTIQRTQQEDSAVYLCASSFTGQGGGYTFGSGTRLTVV.

This chain links TRBV7-2 with TRBJ2-3; TCRdb's D call, TRBD1, is unchecked because there is no DNA. CDR3 length: 16 amino acids. Germline assignment: CDR1 SGHTA and CDR2 FQGNSA. The CDR3 region is CASSLVGTGWVDTQYF.

The CDR3: CASSPSGTNTGELFF. The rearrangement uses TRBV18 and TRBJ2-2; TCRdb's D gene call, TRBD2, goes unchecked for lack of DNA. The CDR3 extends over 15 amino acids. The germline gives CDR1 KGHSH, CDR2 LQKENI.

The V and J genes are TRBV12-3 or TRBV12-4 and TRBJ1-1. The CDR3 sequence is 14 residues long. The CDR3 protein is CASNSGWRNTEAFF.

The V and J genes are TRBV24-1 and TRBJ2-3; TCRdb reports TRBD1, a call that lacks DNA to check it against. Germline CDR1 and CDR2: KGHDR and SFDVKD. CDR3 length: 16 residues. CDR3 loop: CATSDPVNRDADTQYF.

The rearrangement uses TRBV5-1 and TRBJ2-1; the TRBD2 assignment by TCRdb is unverifiable without DNA. The CDR3 has 17 amino acids. Germline V gene data show CDR1 as SGHRS and CDR2 as YFSETQ. The CDR3 loop is CASSLLPTSGLYNEQFF.

CDR3 amino acids: CSVLRGNQETQYF. The chain joins TRBV29-1 to TRBJ2-5. This CDR3 has 13 residues. Germline V gene sequence: CDR1 SQVTM, CDR2 ANQGSEA.

The V call is TRBV5-1, the J call TRBJ2-3; TCRdb proposes TRBD1, but this gene call is untestable without DNA. There are 17 residues in the CDR3. Per germline, CDR1 SGHRS and CDR2 YFSETQ. CDR3: CASSLQIQGPRGDTQYF.

V gene TRBV6-2 or TRBV6-3 combines with J gene TRBJ2-5; with no DNA, the TCRdb D assignment of TRBD1 cannot be verified. The CDR3 contains 14 residues. The germline CDR1 and CDR2 sequences are MNHEY and SVGEGT. CDR3 sequence reads: CASSFNRGQETQYF.

J is TRBJ2-3 and V is TRBV7-6; TCRdb gives TRBD2 as the D gene, but with no DNA this cannot be confirmed. This CDR3 has 15 residues. The germline V gene encodes CDR1 SGHVS and CDR2 FNYEAQ. CDR3 protein: CASSASRRSTDTQYF.

The gene calls are TRBV9 and TRBJ1-3. The CDR3 is 13 amino acids. Germline-derived CDR1 and CDR2 are SGDLS and YYNGEE. The chain's CDR3 is CASTANSGNTIYF.

The genes are TRBV7-2 and TRBJ1-2; TCRdb selects TRBD1, and the lack of DNA leaves this call unchecked. The CDR3 runs to 13 residues. Germline-derived CDR1 and CDR2 are SGHTA and FQGNSA. The CDR3 reads CASSLRDTYGYTF.

This sequence joins TRBV7-9 and TRBJ2-1. Germline V gene data show CDR1 as SEHNR and CDR2 as FQNEAQ (reference sequence). This CDR3 has 12 amino acids. The CDR3 loop is CASSPVDNEQFF.

The chain recombines TRBV12-3 or TRBV12-4 with TRBJ1-2; TCRdb's D call of TRBD1 is untestable without DNA. This CDR3 contains 14 residues. The CDR3: CASSSTGGSYGYTF.

The chain uses TRBV5-1 and TRBJ2-3; TCRdb indicates TRBD1, and absent DNA this call remains unverified. Germline V gene lookup returns CDR1 SGHRS and CDR2 YFSETQ. There are 15 residues in the CDR3. The CDR3 reads CASSLMGPSTDTQYF. Full variable domain (outside the CDR3, taken from reference TRBV5-1 and TRBJ2-3): KAGVTQTPRYLIKTRGQQVTLSCSPISGHRSVSWYQQTPGQGLQFLFEYFSETQRNKGNFPGRFSGRQFSNSRSEMNVSTLELGDSALYLCASSLMGPSTDTQYFGPGTRLTVL.

This chain links TRBV6-1 with TRBJ2-3; the TCRdb D gene call, TRBD1, has no DNA to confirm it. In germline, CDR1 is MNHNS, CDR2 SASEGT. The CDR3 is 14 residues long. Here the CDR3 reads CASSETVAGHTQYF.

The chain has TRBV20-1 and TRBJ2-2; there is no DNA to check the TCRdb D call of TRBD1. CDR3 length: 14 amino acids. Germline lookup yields CDR1 DFQATT and CDR2 SNEGSKA (reference sequence). Here the CDR3 reads CSARGEISTGELFF.

This chain links TRBV20-1 with TRBJ2-7; the D call from TCRdb, TRBD1, cannot be confirmed without DNA. Per the germline V gene, CDR1 is DFQATT and CDR2 is SNEGSKA (reference sequence). The CDR3 loop spans 14 amino acids. CDR3: CSAGRTGNNYEQYF.

This sequence joins TRBV12-3 or TRBV12-4 and TRBJ2-2. This CDR3 is built from 14 residues. This CDR3 reads CASSLYILGGELFF.